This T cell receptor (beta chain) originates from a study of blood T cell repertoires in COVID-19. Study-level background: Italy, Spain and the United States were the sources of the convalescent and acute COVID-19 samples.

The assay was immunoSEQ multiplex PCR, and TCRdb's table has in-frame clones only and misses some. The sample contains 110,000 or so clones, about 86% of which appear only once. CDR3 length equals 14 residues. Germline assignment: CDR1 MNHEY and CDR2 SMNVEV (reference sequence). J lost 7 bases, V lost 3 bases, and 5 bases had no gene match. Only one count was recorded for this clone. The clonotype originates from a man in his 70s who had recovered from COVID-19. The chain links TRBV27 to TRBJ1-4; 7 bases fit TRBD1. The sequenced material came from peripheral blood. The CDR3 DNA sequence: TGTGCCAGCAGTTTCAGGGGGAAGTTTGAAAAACTGTTTTTT. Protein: CASSFRGKFEKLFF.